This T cell receptor beta chain was found in a study of low-dose radiotherapy and immunotherapy resistance in tumors. TRAV- and TRBV-specific primers were used for first-strand cDNA, which covered alpha and beta chains. With a constant-region primer and a V-primer adapter, TCRs were subjected to 15 to 25 PCR cycles of amplification. MiXCR, run by TCRdb on the reads, gives a single entry per CDR3 protein. The repertoire holds more than 30,000 distinct CDR3 sequences, 49% seen once, with 5.7% in the top ten. As to time point: after trial treatment. Treatment meaning: LDRT plus nivolumab, ipilimumab, low-dose cyclophosphamide and aspirin (RACIN trial). This clonotype was obtained from a male donor with gallbladder cancer. This material consisted of PBMCs, taken after low-dose radiotherapy plus immunotherapy.

Here the CDR3 reads CASSPDSYEQYF. In nucleotides, the CDR3 is TGCGCCAGCAGCCCGGACAGCTACGAGCAGTACTTC. The V gene is TRBV5-1, the J gene TRBJ2-7; a possible D gene is TRBD1 (6 bases). In germline, CDR1 is SGHRS, CDR2 YFSETQ. V lost 4 bases, J lost 3 bases, and 8 bases lay in between. The CDR3 is 12 amino acids.